Below, one T cell receptor (beta chain) is given with its context. This record comes from a study of blood T cell repertoires in COVID-19. Germline-derived CDR1 and CDR2 are SQVTM and ANQGSEA. The CDR3 is 11 amino acids. V lost 2 bases to trimming and J lost 6 bases; unmatched junction nucleotides: 0. Clones were read by immunoSEQ multiplex PCR, and TCRdb kept only the in-frame ones, dropping some. In the table there are some 490,000 clones, 88% of which are singletons. The J gene is TRBJ1-2, the V gene TRBV29-1; 7 positions match TRBD1. The sequenced sample consisted of PBMCs or T cells enriched from blood (not recorded which). This TCR derives from a woman in her fifties or sixties who had recovered from COVID-19. The CDR3 nucleotides read TGCAGCGTTGAACAGGGGGATGGCTACACCTTC. Encoded protein: CSVEQGDGYTF.